These 22 T cell receptor beta chains came from one sample sequenced in a study of identical twins. TCRdb recomputed calls from the 5' RACE reads with MiXCR, one row per CDR3 protein. This table holds hundreds of thousands of distinct CDR3 sequences, about 7.5% found once. The data were also submitted as part of a second study, on yellow fever vaccine responses in identical twins.

Sequencing was performed on CD8+ T cells sorted from blood. These receptors originate from a woman aged 18-30 years in good health.

This clonotype was detected only a few times. The chain employs TRBV5-1 and TRBJ2-7, with D possibly matching TRBD1 (7 bases). CDR1 and CDR2 (germline): SGHRS, YFSETQ. The CDR3 extends over 16 amino acids. The V end was cut by 4 bases, the J end by 0 bases, with 17 bases between. CDR3 coding DNA: TGCGCCAGCAGCCTTCCGACAGGGAGGAGCTCCTACGAGCAGTACTTC. As protein: CASSLPTGRSSYEQYF. The variable domain in full, with the rest retrieved from reference TRBV5-1 and TRBJ2-7, is KAGVTQTPRYLIKTRGQQVTLSCSPISGHRSVSWYQQTPGQGLQFLFEYFSETQRNKGNFPGRFSGRQFSNSRSEMNVSTLELGDSALYLCASSLPTGRSSYEQYFGPGTRLTVT.

This clonotype was seen only a few times. CDR3 protein: CASSLTGKKTQYF. For the CDR3, the DNA is TGTGCCAGCAGCCTGACAGGGAAAAAGACCCAGTACTTC. The chain uses TRBV27 and TRBJ2-5, with 7 bases fitting TRBD1. Per germline, CDR1 MNHEY and CDR2 SMNVEV (reference sequence). This CDR3 region has 13 residues. The V segment lost 6 bases and the J segment 6 bases; nucleotides outside the gene matches: 7.

This clonotype was observed at least ten times. The rearrangement uses TRBV6-1 and TRBJ1-1; tentative D call: TRBD1 (6 bases). The CDR3 has 17 residues. Trimming pared 5 bases from V and 0 bases from J, leaving 19 bases between. Germline assignment: CDR1 MNHNS and CDR2 SASEGT. CDR3 bases: TGTGCCAGCAGTCAATTTACGGACAGCCTCATGAACACTGAAGCTTTCTTT. Translated: CASSQFTDSLMNTEAFF.

This clonotype turned up a few times. The chain links TRBV10-3 to TRBJ1-4; 7 nucleotides align to TRBD1. CDR3 length: 13 amino acids. The germline CDR1 and CDR2 sequences are ENHRY and SYGVKD. Trimming at V came to 10 bases and at J to 6 bases, leaving 8 bases not matched to a gene. The CDR3 loop is CATRTGSDEKLFF. DNA for the CDR3: TGTGCCACCAGGACAGGCTCAGATGAAAAACTGTTTTTT.

There are many counts of this clonotype. This chain links TRBV27 with TRBJ2-1, with D possibly matching TRBD1 (6 bases). Trimming shortened V by 6 bases and J by 3 bases, and 12 bases separated the two germline ends. CDR3 length equals 14 residues. The germline CDR1 and CDR2 sequences are MNHEY and SMNVEV (reference sequence). In nucleotides, the CDR3 is TGTGCCAGCAGACGACGGACAGACTACAATGAGCAGTTCTTC. Protein product: CASRRRTDYNEQFF.

This chain connects TRBV15 to TRBJ2-3; the match to TRBD2 covers 9 bases. The J segment lost 2 bases and the V segment lost 0 bases, leaving 3 bases of the junction unmatched. Per the germline V gene, CDR1 is LNHNV and CDR2 is YYDKDF (reference sequence). The CDR3 spans 16 residues. The CDR3 here is CATSREPGLATDTQYF. As DNA, the CDR3 is TGTGCCACCAGCAGAGAGCCGGGACTAGCCACAGATACGCAGTATTTT.

There are a few counts of this clonotype. The chain recombines TRBV6-1 with TRBJ1-2; 9 bases match TRBD1. The CDR3 has 15 residues. CDR1 is MNHNS and CDR2 is SASEGT in the germline V gene. Trimming removed 7 bases from V and 1 base from J; junction bases left unmatched: 7. The CDR3 sequence is CASTSGQGYNYGYTF. The CDR3 nucleotides are TGTGCCAGCACCTCGGGACAGGGTTATAACTATGGCTACACCTTC.

This clonotype came up a few times. This chain uses TRBV3-1 with TRBJ1-2; tentative D call: TRBD1 (6 bases). There are 16 residues in the CDR3. The germline gives CDR1 LGHDT, CDR2 YNNKEL (reference sequence). V was cut by 1 base and J by 3 bases, with 15 bases left in between. CDR3 loop: CASSQGAGQKDYGYTF. In DNA, the CDR3 is TGTGCCAGCAGCCAAGGGGCGGGACAAAAGGACTATGGCTACACCTTC.

This clonotype has just a few counts. V and J are TRBV3-1 and TRBJ1-1; TRBD1 might be the D (5 bases). Trimming removed 3 bases from V and 6 bases from J, with 17 bases in between. Germline V gene data show CDR1 as LGHDT and CDR2 as YNNKEL (reference sequence). The CDR3 runs 15 residues. The CDR3 nucleotides are TGTGCCAGCAGCCATCATCAGGACAAAGTAGCTGAAGCTTTCTTT. It codes for CASSHHQDKVAEAFF. The full variable domain, its missing parts supplied by reference TRBV3-1 and TRBJ1-1, is DTAVSQTPKYLVTQMGNDKSIKCEQNLGHDTMYWYKQDSKKFLKIMFSYNNKELIINETVPNRFSPKSPDKAHLNLHINSLELGDSAVYFCASSHHQDKVAEAFFGQGTRLTVV.

V is TRBV12-3 or TRBV12-4 and J is TRBJ2-1; 14 bases fit TRBD2. V lost 6 bases, J lost 9 bases, and 10 bases stayed unmatched. This CDR3 is built from 16 residues. The CDR3: CASSHVGTSGGFEQFF. In DNA, the CDR3 is TGTGCCAGCAGCCACGTAGGGACTAGCGGGGGATTTGAGCAGTTCTTC.

The V gene is TRBV6-1, the J gene TRBJ2-2; perhaps TRBD1 as D (6 bases). Germline lookup yields CDR1 MNHNS and CDR2 SASEGT. Trimming left V 4 bases short and J 4 bases short, with 13 bases between. The CDR3 sequence is 15 residues long. The CDR3 loop reads CASSATAGVTGELFF. The CDR3 bases are TGTGCCAGCAGTGCGACCGCAGGGGTCACCGGGGAGCTGTTTTTT.

This clonotype was seen repeatedly, ten times or more. The rearrangement links TRBV29-1 to TRBJ1-5; D remains unclear. The CDR3 is 15 amino acids. Per germline, CDR1 SQVTM and CDR2 ANQGSEA. The germline V and J ends were trimmed by 0 bases and 0 bases, with 9 bases remaining between them. CDR3 nucleotides: TGCAGCGTTGAAGATCCGCTGATTAGCAATCAGCCCCAGCATTTT. It yields the protein CSVEDPLISNQPQHF.

The chain has TRBV2 and TRBJ1-1, with D unresolved. V shed 5 bases and J shed 6 bases, with 13 bases lying between them. From germline, CDR1 is SNHLY and CDR2 FYNNEI. The CDR3 has 13 residues. In nucleotides, the CDR3 is TGTGCCAGCAGTCGCGGGGAGTCGGCTGAAGCTTTCTTT. Its translation is CASSRGESAEAFF.

The V call is TRBV3-1, the J call TRBJ2-7; 10 bases agree with TRBD1. V shed 1 base, J shed 4 bases, and the junction held 7 bases outside the gene matches. This CDR3 has 16 residues. CDR1 and CDR2 from the germline V gene are LGHDT and YNNKEL (reference sequence). This CDR3 is CASSQAAGDRGYEQYF. In DNA, the CDR3 is TGTGCCAGCAGCCAAGCCGCCGGGGACAGGGGTTACGAGCAGTACTTC.

This clonotype has only a few counts. The chain links TRBV5-1 to TRBJ2-1; TRBD2 is a possible D gene (7 bases). Germline V gene data show CDR1 as SGHRS and CDR2 as YFSETQ. V was shortened by 2 bases and J by 2 bases, with 11 bases between the two germline ends. CDR3 size: 15 residues. The CDR3 sequence is CASSFGGPPYNEQFF. In DNA, the CDR3 is TGCGCCAGCAGCTTCGGGGGGCCACCCTACAATGAGCAGTTCTTC.

The chain combines TRBV27 with TRBJ2-7, with unresolved D. The CDR3 covers 12 residues. Trimming took 8 bases from V and 0 from J, leaving 8 bases between them. Germline loops: CDR1 MNHEY, CDR2 SMNVEV (reference sequence). The chain's CDR3 is CASGFSSYEQYV. The CDR3 bases are TGTGCCAGCGGGTTCTCCTCCTACGAGCAGTACGTC.

At least ten counts were recorded for this clonotype. The chain joins TRBV12-3 or TRBV12-4 to TRBJ2-3; no clear D. The length of the CDR3 is 15 residues. Trimming shortened V by 3 bases and J by 1 base, and 11 bases separated the two germline ends. This CDR3 is CASSLGSRRTDTQYF. DNA of the CDR3: TGTGCCAGCAGTTTGGGTTCAAGACGCACAGATACGCAGTATTTT.

The table lists this clonotype with many counts. CDR3 loop: CASSRGLYYEQYF. In DNA form, the CDR3 reads TGTGCCAGCAGCCGGGGACTTTACTACGAGCAGTACTTC. The chain is built from TRBV7-3 and TRBJ2-7; TRBD2 is a possible D gene (6 bases). The V end lost 5 bases, the J end lost 3 bases, and 11 bases lay between the germline ends. CDR1 and CDR2 from the germline V gene are SGHTA and FQGTGA. The CDR3 sequence is 13 residues long.

This clonotype was seen only a few times. This chain links TRBV7-9 with TRBJ2-3; D possibly corresponds to TRBD1 (7 bases). Germline CDR1 reads SEHNR; CDR2 reads FQNEAQ (reference sequence). The CDR3 totals 14 residues. The V and J ends lost 11 bases and 4 bases respectively, with 19 bases between them. CDR3 coding DNA: TGTGCCGCTAAGGAGGGGGCGTACCCAGATACGCAGTATTTT. Protein product: CAAKEGAYPDTQYF.

V gene TRBV20-1 combines with J gene TRBJ2-7; 7 nucleotides line up with TRBD2. CDR3 size: 15 residues. The ends lost 3 bases at V and 6 bases at J; junction bases unmatched: 14. Per germline, CDR1 DFQATT and CDR2 SNEGSKA (reference sequence). The CDR3 reads CSASREDSGGGEQYF. CDR3 DNA sequence: TGCAGTGCTAGCCGGGAGGATAGCGGAGGTGGCGAGCAGTACTTC.

This chain uses TRBV6-4 with TRBJ2-3; no clear D gene. The CDR3 consists of 13 residues. CDR1 and CDR2 (germline): MRHNA, SNTAGT. V was trimmed by 2 bases and J by 3 bases, leaving 6 bases between them. The CDR3, as DNA: TGTGCCAGCAGTGACCTGAGTACAGATACGCAGTATTTT. Translated, it gives CASSDLSTDTQYF.

This clonotype was recorded at least ten times. The CDR3 spells CASSAPGRWPTGELFF. The CDR3 region has the DNA TGTGCCAGCAGCGCCCCGGGACGATGGCCCACCGGGGAGCTGTTTTTT. The chain has TRBV5-5 and TRBJ2-2; TRBD1 or TRBD2 may be the D gene (5 bases each). This CDR3 is built from 16 residues. Per the germline V gene, CDR1 is SGHKS and CDR2 is YYEKEE (reference sequence). Trimming shortened V by 4 bases and J by 4 bases, and 17 bases separated the two germline ends.